This T cell receptor (beta chain) was obtained from a study of CD8 T cells in Susac syndrome. TCR beta from blood CD8+ and CD4+ T cells was sequenced. The CDR3 covers 16 residues. V lost 2 bases, J lost 1 base, and 3 bases stayed unmatched. Looked up from germline, CDR1 is KGHSH and CDR2 is LQKENI. After extraction with the RNeasy kit, roughly 0.5 to 1 ug of the RNA was reverse transcribed using random hexamers. Coverage of TCR beta CDR3 amplification by immunoSEQ multiplex PCR extended to 54 Vbeta and 13 Jbeta. MiXCR, applied by TCRdb to the immunoSEQ multiplex PCR reads, yields one record per CDR3 protein. The sample holds about 250,000 distinct CDR3 sequences, 93% seen once.

The receptor's source is a human donor with multiple sclerosis. The chain carries TRBV18 and TRBJ2-5; TRBD2 matches at 11 bases. Sample: CD4+ T cells from PBMCs. The CDR3 DNA sequence: TGTGCCAGCTCACCAGGGACTAGCGGCTTCCAAGAGACCCAGTACTTC. This translates into CASSPGTSGFQETQYF.